This T cell receptor beta chain is from a study of T cell repertoires in cytomegalovirus infection. TCRdb processed the reads anew with MiXCR; each CDR3 protein has one entry. The sample has some 320,000 distinct CDR3 sequences, 8% to 9.5% seen once; the top ten hold roughly 4%. This CDR3 has 14 residues. The ends were cut back, 0 bases at V and 7 bases at J, with 11 bases in the middle. Germline values: CDR1 SGHDT, CDR2 YYEEEE. Sequenced sample: PBMCs. The chain employs TRBV5-6 and TRBJ1-5; no clear D gene. This TCR derives from a human donor in good health (CMV status not recorded). Some clones in this sample may be carry-over from other donors' samples. The CDR3 loop is CASSLGRERQPQHF. CDR3 coding DNA: TGTGCCAGCAGCTTGGGAAGGGAGCGCCAGCCCCAGCATTTT.